The clone carrying this T cell receptor (beta chain) showed up just once. Libraries were prepared by immunoSEQ multiplex PCR; TCRdb keeps only in-frame clonotypes and omits some of them. The sample contains tens of thousands of clones, about 86% of which appear only once. The data were obtained in a study of technical replicates of blood from several donors. CDR3 length: 15 amino acids. J lost 6 bases, V lost 0 bases, and 7 bases had no gene match. Germline CDR1 is SNHLY and CDR2 is FYNNEI. The specimen was PBMCs. The chain combines TRBV2 with TRBJ2-7; 8 bases fit TRBD2. The TCR originated in a human donor in good health. Some clones in this sample may be carry-over from other donors' samples. The DNA of the CDR3 is TGTGCCAGCAGTGAAGCGCTAGGAGCGGGGGTCGAGCAGTACTTC. It translates to CASSEALGAGVEQYF.